These T cell receptor beta chains were read from a single sample in a study of T cell repertoires in cytomegalovirus infection. TCRdb re-called the reads through MiXCR, storing one row per CDR3 protein. The table records 700,000 to 850,000 distinct CDR3 sequences, less than 35% of them present only once. These receptors have no identified antigens. Here the sequenced sample was cultured CD8+ T cells from PBMCs, taken from culture after CMV antigen stimulation. Every receptor here comes from a human donor in good health (CMV status not recorded). Some clones in this sample may be carry-over from other donors' samples. Each CDR3 is given with its conserved first and last residue. The D gene is left open where the match is weak. Some rows mark clone size as missing; the rest say once, few, many or name a class of expanded clone.

.	TRBV29-1	once	TRBJ1-2	CSVIRRSGYTF	TGCAGCGTAATTCGGCGTTCTGGCTACACCTTC
.	TRBV28	.	TRBJ2-3	CASSLVGVGTDTQYF	TGTGCCAGCAGTTTGGTAGGTGTGGGCACAGATACGCAGTATTTT
.	TRBV7-6	few	TRBJ2-1	CASSPSEFEQFF	TGTGCCAGCAGCCCCTCCGAGTTTGAGCAGTTCTTC
.	TRBV3-1	.	TRBJ2-2	CASSPLWGTGELFF	TGTGCCAGCAGCCCCCTGTGGGGCACCGGGGAGCTGTTTTTT
.	TRBV19	.	TRBJ1-1	CASSTGRVAAFF	TGTGCCAGTAGTACCGGCAGGGTGGCTGCTTTCTTT
.	TRBV12-3/TRBV12-4	few	TRBJ1-1	CASASGAPEAFF	TGTGCCAGCGCCTCTGGGGCCCCTGAAGCTTTCTTT
.	TRBV7-6	few	TRBJ2-5	CASSWETQYF	TGTGCCAGCAGTTGGGAGACCCAGTACTTC
TRBD2	TRBV12-3/TRBV12-4	.	TRBJ2-1	CASSPVGGGVYNEQFF	TGTGCCAGCAGTCCTGTTGGCGGGGGGGTTTACAATGAGCAGTTCTTC
.	TRBV6-2/TRBV6-3	.	TRBJ1-1	CASSYSNWERSSLKAFF	TGTGCCAGCAGTTACTCGAACTGGGAGCGATCCTCTCTGAAAGCTTTCTTT
.	TRBV9	.	TRBJ1-3	CASSAYTGLGSGNTIYF	TGTGCCAGCAGCGCCTACACAGGGTTGGGCTCTGGAAACACCATATATTTT
TRBD1	TRBV7-4	.	TRBJ2-7	CASSLGQRNKAYEQYF	TGTGCCAGCAGCTTGGGACAGAGGAACAAGGCCTACGAGCAGTACTTC
TRBD1	TRBV7-4	.	TRBJ1-5	CANSLSGDRSISNQPQHF	TGTGCCAACAGCTTATCCGGGGACAGGTCTATTAGCAATCAGCCCCAGCATTTT
.	TRBV27	.	TRBJ1-5	CASSSGGGRDQPQHF	TGTGCCAGCAGTTCTGGGGGGGGGCGCGATCAGCCCCAGCATTTT
TRBD1	TRBV5-6	.	TRBJ1-3	CASRGPGQRDTIYF	TGTGCCAGCAGAGGACCGGGACAGCGGGACACCATATATTTT
TRBD1	TRBV2	.	TRBJ1-1	CASSVGQAYLNTEAFF	TGTGCCAGCAGCGTGGGACAGGCATACCTGAACACTGAAGCTTTCTTT
.	TRBV6-1	.	TRBJ1-2	CASRGDPYGYTF	TGTGCCAGCAGGGGGGACCCCTATGGCTACACCTTC
TRBD1	TRBV7-2	many	TRBJ1-3	CASSSGLRGTGNTIYF	TGTGCCAGCAGCTCGGGACTCAGGGGGACTGGAAACACCATATATTTT
TRBD1	TRBV24-1	few	TRBJ2-2	CATSDLGTGGTGELFF	TGTGCCACCAGTGATTTGGGGACAGGGGGTACCGGGGAGCTGTTTTTT
.	TRBV5-4	.	TRBJ2-6	CASSIEAPGANVLTF	TGTGCCAGCAGCATAGAAGCCCCTGGGGCCAACGTCCTGACTTTC
TRBD1	TRBV7-9	few	TRBJ2-2	CASSSGQGLPGELFF	TGTGCCAGCAGCTCCGGACAGGGTCTACCCGGGGAGCTGTTTTTT
.	TRBV12-3/TRBV12-4	.	TRBJ1-3	CASRYPGSGNTIYF	TGTGCCAGCAGATACCCGGGATCTGGAAACACCATATATTTT
.	TRBV6-1	.	TRBJ2-7	CAMRAENSYEQYF	TGTGCCATGCGGGCAGAGAACTCCTACGAGCAGTACTTC
.	TRBV4-1	.	TRBJ1-1	CASSRDPGNTEAFF	TGCGCCAGCAGCCGAGACCCGGGGAACACTGAAGCTTTCTTT
TRBD1	TRBV14	.	TRBJ1-2	CASGEYGTGGYTF	TGTGCCAGCGGCGAATACGGGACAGGCGGCTACACCTTC
.	TRBV4-2	.	TRBJ1-2	CASSQPGTGPNYGYTF	TGTGCCAGCAGCCAGCCAGGGACGGGCCCTAACTATGGCTACACCTTC
TRBD2	TRBV7-8	many	TRBJ2-5	CASSSGLAGETQYF	TGTGCCAGCAGCTCGGGACTAGCGGGTGAGACCCAGTACTTC
TRBD1	TRBV28	many	TRBJ2-5	CASSCGGQGEETQYF	TGTGCCAGCAGTTGCGGAGGACAGGGGGAGGAGACCCAGTACTTC
TRBD1	TRBV7-8	.	TRBJ1-6	CASSLARTGRNSPLHF	TGTGCCAGCAGCTTAGCGCGGACAGGGCGGAATTCACCCCTCCACTTT
TRBD1	TRBV6-1	many	TRBJ1-5	CASSGNWDRGQQPQHF	TGTGCCAGCAGCGGGAATTGGGACAGGGGTCAACAGCCCCAGCATTTT
.	TRBV7-9	few	TRBJ1-2	CASSFGTYGYTF	TGTGCCAGCAGCTTTGGGACCTATGGCTACACCTTC
.	TRBV27	.	TRBJ2-7	CASSPLGVYEQYF	TGTGCCAGCAGTCCGCTGGGAGTCTACGAGCAGTACTTC
TRBD2	TRBV27	few	TRBJ2-1	CASSLSYPGLGRGPGQFF	TGTGCCAGCAGTTTATCATACCCGGGACTAGGGCGGGGGCCAGGGCAGTTCTTC